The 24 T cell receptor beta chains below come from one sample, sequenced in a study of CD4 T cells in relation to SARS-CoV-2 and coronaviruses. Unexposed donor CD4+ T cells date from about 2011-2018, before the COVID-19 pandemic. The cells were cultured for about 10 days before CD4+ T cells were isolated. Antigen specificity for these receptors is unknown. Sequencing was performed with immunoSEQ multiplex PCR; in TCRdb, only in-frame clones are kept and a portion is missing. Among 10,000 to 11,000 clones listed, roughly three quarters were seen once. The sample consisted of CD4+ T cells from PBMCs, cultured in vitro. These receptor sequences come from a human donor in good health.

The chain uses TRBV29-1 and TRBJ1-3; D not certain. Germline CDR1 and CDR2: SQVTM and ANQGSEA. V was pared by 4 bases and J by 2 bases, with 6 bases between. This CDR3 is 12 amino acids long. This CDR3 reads CSVAWPGNTIYF. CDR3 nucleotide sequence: TGCAGCGTTGCCTGGCCTGGAAACACCATATATTTT.

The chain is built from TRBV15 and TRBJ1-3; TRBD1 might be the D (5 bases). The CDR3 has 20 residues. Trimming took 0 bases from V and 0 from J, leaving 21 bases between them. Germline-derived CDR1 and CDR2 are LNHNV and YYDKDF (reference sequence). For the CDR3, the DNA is TGTGCCACCAGCAGAGATTGGGGCTTCCGAGAAGGAGGCTCTGGAAACACCATATATTTT. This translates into CATSRDWGFREGGSGNTIYF.

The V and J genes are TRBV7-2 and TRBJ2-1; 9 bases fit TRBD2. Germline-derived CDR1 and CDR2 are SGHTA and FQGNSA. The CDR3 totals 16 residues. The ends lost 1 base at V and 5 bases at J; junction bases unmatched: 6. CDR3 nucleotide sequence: TGTGCCAGCAGCTTAGGTCCTAGCGGGGAAGACAATGAGCAGTTCTTC. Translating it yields CASSLGPSGEDNEQFF.

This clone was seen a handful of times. The DNA for the CDR3 is TGCGCCAGCAGCTCCGGGACTAGCGCCAATTACAATGAGCAGTTCTTC. Encoded protein: CASSSGTSANYNEQFF. The chain combines TRBV5-1 with TRBJ2-1, with 10 bases identical to TRBD2. V was clipped by 3 bases and J by 4 bases; unmatched bases: 7. This CDR3 is 16 amino acids long. Germline V gives CDR1 SGHRS, CDR2 YFSETQ.

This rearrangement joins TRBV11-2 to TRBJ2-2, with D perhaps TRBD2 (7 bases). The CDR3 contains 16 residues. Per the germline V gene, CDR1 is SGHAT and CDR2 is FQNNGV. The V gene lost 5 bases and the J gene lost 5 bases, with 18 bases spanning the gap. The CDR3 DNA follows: TGTGCCAGCAGCGGGGTCAGGAGGGGGGGGACCGGGGAGCTGTTTTTT. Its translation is CASSGVRRGGTGELFF.

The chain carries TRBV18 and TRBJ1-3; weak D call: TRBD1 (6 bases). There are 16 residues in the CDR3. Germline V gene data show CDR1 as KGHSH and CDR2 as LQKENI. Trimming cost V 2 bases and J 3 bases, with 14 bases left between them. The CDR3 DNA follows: TGTGCCAGCTCACCATCGGGACATCTTAATGGAAACACCATATATTTT. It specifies CASSPSGHLNGNTIYF. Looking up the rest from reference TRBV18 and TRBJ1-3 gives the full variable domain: NAGVMQNPRHLVRRRGQEARLRCSPMKGHSHVYWYRQLPEEGLKFMVYLQKENIIDESGMPKERFSAEFPKEGPSILRIQQVVRGDSAAYFCASSPSGHLNGNTIYFGEGSWLTVV.

The CDR3 DNA reads TGTGCCAGCGGGGGGACTAGCCAAGAGACCCAGTACTTC. Its protein is CASGGTSQETQYF. This chain links TRBV6-5 with TRBJ2-5; 8 positions agree with TRBD2. Unmatched junction bases numbered 3, after V lost 8 bases and J lost 1 base. Germline V CDR1 and CDR2: MNHEY, SVGAGI. CDR3 length: 13 residues.

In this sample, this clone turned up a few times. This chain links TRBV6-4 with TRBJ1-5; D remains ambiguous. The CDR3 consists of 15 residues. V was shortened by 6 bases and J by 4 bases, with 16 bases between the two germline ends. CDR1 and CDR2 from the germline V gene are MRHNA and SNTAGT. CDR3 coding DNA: TGTGCCAGCAGAAGACCCTATCAAGGTAATCAGCCCCAGCATTTT. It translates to CASRRPYQGNQPQHF.

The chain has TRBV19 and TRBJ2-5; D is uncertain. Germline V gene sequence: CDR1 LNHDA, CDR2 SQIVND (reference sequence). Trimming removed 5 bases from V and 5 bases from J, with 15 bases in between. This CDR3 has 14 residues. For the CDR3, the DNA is TGTGCCAGTAGTCCCCGACACCTACGGGAGACCCAGTACTTC. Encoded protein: CASSPRHLRETQYF.

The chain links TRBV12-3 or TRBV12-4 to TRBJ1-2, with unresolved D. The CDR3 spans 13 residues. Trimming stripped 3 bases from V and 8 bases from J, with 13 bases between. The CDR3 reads CASSFGSQGGYTF. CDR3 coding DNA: TGTGCCAGCAGTTTTGGCAGCCAAGGAGGCTACACCTTC.

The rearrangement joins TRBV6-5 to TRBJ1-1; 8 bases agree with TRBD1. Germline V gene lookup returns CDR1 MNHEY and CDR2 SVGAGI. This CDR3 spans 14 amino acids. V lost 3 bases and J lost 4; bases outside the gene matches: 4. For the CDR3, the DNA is TGTGCCAGCAGTTATATGGACAGGGTCACTGAAGCTTTCTTT. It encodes CASSYMDRVTEAFF.

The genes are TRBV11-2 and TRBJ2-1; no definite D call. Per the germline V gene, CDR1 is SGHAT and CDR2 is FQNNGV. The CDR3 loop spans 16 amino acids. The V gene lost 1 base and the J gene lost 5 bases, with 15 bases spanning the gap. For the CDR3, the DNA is TGTGCCAGCAGCTTAGTTGGGCTAAGGGTCCACAATGAGCAGTTCTTC. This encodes CASSLVGLRVHNEQFF.

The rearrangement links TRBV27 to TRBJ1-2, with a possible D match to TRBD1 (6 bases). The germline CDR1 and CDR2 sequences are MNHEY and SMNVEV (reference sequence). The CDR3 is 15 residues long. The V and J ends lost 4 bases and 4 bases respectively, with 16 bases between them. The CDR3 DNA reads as TGTGCCAGCAGTTCGGGGGCAGGGTGGCCCTATGGCTACACCTTC. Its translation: CASSSGAGWPYGYTF.

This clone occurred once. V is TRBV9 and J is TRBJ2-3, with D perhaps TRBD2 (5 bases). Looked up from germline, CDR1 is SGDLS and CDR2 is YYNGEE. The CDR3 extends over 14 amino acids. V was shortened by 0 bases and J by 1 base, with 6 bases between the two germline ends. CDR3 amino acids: CASSVGTRTDTQYF. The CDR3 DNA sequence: TGTGCCAGCAGCGTAGGGACTCGCACAGATACGCAGTATTTT.

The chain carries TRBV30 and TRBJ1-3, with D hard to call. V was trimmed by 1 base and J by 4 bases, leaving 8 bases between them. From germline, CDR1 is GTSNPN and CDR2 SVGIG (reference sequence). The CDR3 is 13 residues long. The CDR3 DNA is TGTGCCTGGAGTGCCAGGATGGGAAACACCATATATTTT. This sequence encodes CAWSARMGNTIYF.

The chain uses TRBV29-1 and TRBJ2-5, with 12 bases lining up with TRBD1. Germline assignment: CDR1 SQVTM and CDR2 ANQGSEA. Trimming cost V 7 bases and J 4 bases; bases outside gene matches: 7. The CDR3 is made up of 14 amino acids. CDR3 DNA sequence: TGCAGCGCTGCCCCGGGACAGGGGGCAGAGACCCAGTACTTC. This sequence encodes CSAAPGQGAETQYF. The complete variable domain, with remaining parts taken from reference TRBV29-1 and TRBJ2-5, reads SAVISQKPSRDICQRGTSLTIQCQVDSQVTMMFWYRQQPGQSLTLIATANQGSEATYESGFVIDKFPISRPNLTFSTLTVSNMSPEDSSIYLCSAAPGQGAETQYFGPGTRLLVL.

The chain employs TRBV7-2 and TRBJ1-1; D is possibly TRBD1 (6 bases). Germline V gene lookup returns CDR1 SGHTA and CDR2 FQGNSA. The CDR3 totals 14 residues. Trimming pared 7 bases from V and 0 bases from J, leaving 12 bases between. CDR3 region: CASTYGQMNTEAFF. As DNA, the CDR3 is TGTGCCAGCACCTACGGACAGATGAACACTGAAGCTTTCTTT.

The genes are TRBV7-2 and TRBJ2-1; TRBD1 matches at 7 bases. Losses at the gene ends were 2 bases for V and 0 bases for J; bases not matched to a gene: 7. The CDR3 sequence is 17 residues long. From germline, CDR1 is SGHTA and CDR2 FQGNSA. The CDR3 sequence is CASSLRQGRVSYNEQFF. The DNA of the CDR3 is TGTGCCAGCAGCTTAAGACAGGGTAGGGTCTCCTACAATGAGCAGTTCTTC.

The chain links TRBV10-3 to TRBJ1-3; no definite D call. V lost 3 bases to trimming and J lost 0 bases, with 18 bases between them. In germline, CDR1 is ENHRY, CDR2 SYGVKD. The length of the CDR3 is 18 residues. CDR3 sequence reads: CAISEGVGVNSSGNTIYF. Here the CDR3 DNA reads TGTGCCATCAGTGAAGGTGTTGGAGTAAACAGCTCTGGAAACACCATATATTTT.

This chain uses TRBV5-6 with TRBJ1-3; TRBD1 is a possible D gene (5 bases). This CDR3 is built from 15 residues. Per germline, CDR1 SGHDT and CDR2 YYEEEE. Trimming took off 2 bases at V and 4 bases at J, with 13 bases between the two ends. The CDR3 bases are TGTGCCAGCAGCTTTGTTAGGGGATCGGGAAACACCATATATTTT. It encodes CASSFVRGSGNTIYF.

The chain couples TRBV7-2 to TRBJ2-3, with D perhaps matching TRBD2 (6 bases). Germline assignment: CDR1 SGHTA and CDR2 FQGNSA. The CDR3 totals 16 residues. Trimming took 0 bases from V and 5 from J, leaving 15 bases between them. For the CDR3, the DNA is TGTGCCAGCAGCTTAGCCAAAGACGGGGGAAGAGATACGCAGTATTTT. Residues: CASSLAKDGGRDTQYF.

This CDR3 is CASSLGSTPPVNEQFF. CDR3 coding DNA: TGCGCCAGCAGCTTGGGATCTACCCCCCCGGTAAATGAGCAGTTCTTC. This chain links TRBV5-1 with TRBJ2-1, with D uncertain. V lost 0 bases and J 7 bases, leaving 17 bases between the germline ends. Germline CDR1 and CDR2: SGHRS and YFSETQ. CDR3 length: 16 amino acids.

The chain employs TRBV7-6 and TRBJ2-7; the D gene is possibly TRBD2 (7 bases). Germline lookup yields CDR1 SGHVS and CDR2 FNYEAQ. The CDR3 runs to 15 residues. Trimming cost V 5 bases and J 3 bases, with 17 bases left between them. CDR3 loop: CASSEYRGGGYEQYF. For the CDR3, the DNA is TGTGCCAGCAGCGAGTATAGGGGGGGCGGCTACGAGCAGTACTTC.

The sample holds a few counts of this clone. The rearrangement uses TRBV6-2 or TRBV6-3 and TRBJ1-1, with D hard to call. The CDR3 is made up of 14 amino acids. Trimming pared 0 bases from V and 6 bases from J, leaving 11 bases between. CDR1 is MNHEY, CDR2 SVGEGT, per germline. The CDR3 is CASSYSPRSPEAFF. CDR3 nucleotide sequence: TGTGCCAGCAGTTACTCTCCCCGGAGCCCTGAAGCTTTCTTT.